Presented here are 8 T cell receptor beta chains from one specimen sequenced in a study of OX40 agonist ivuxolimab in advanced cancers. Here immunoSEQ multiplex PCR was the method, and the copy in TCRdb shows in-frame clones only, minus some. Of some 45,000 clones listed, about 79% are singletons. Sequencing used CD4+ or CD8+ T cells sorted from blood, obtained in a trial of the OX40 agonist ivuxolimab. The source is an adult with an advanced solid tumor such as melanoma, head and neck, liver or kidney cancer.

The gene calls are TRBV6-4 and TRBJ2-1; 8 nucleotides agree with TRBD2. This CDR3 has 14 amino acids. Germline CDR1 is MRHNA and CDR2 is SNTAGT. The trim removed 3 bases at V and 10 bases at J, leaving 8 bases unmatched. CDR3 coding DNA: TGTGCCAGCAGTGAGCGTAGCGGGGTTAAAGAGCAGTTCTTC. Translated, it gives CASSERSGVKEQFF.

The DNA for the CDR3 is TGTGCCAGCACCCCCCAACTTAATGAGCAGTTCTTC. Protein: CASTPQLNEQFF. The chain is built from TRBV7-9 and TRBJ2-1; no definite D call. V dropped 7 bases and J dropped 7 bases, with 11 bases sitting between them. Germline V gene data show CDR1 as SEHNR and CDR2 as FQNEAQ (reference sequence). This CDR3 is 12 amino acids long.

This clone came up once. J is TRBJ2-5 and V is TRBV9; D gene uncertain. The CDR3 runs to 19 residues. Trimming pared 5 bases from V and 4 bases from J, leaving 30 bases between. The germline V gene encodes CDR1 SGDLS and CDR2 YYNGEE. The CDR3 bases are TGTGCCAGCAGTGCGAGACCCGGGCCGTTTTTCTCGGGCGGAGAGACCCAGTACTTC. Its translation: CASSARPGPFFSGGETQYF.

The CDR3 loop is CASSLAGETNEQFF. The CDR3 DNA reads as TGTGCCAGCAGTTTGGCGGGAGAAACCAATGAGCAGTTCTTC. The V gene is TRBV28, the J gene TRBJ2-1, with TRBD2 identical over 7 bases. Trimming removed 3 bases from V and 6 bases from J; junction bases left unmatched: 5. Germline CDR1 reads MDHEN; CDR2 reads SYDVKM. The CDR3 extends over 14 amino acids.

V is TRBV2 and J is TRBJ1-1; D is perhaps TRBD1 (5 bases). Germline assignment: CDR1 SNHLY and CDR2 FYNNEI. V lost 0 bases and J 4 bases, leaving 9 bases between the germline ends. The CDR3 totals 14 residues. CDR3 coding DNA: TGTGCCAGCAGTGAAGCGCCGGGGGTCACTGAAGCTTTCTTT. Its translation: CASSEAPGVTEAFF.

The J gene is TRBJ2-1, the V gene TRBV5-4; D ambiguous. V was cut by 3 bases and J by 3 bases, with 1 base left in between. Germline V gene data show CDR1 as SGHNT and CDR2 as YYREEE (reference sequence). The CDR3 is made up of 11 amino acids. The CDR3 region has the DNA TGTGCCAGCAGCTACTACAATGAGCAGTTCTTC. Translating it yields CASSYYNEQFF.

This chain joins TRBV11-2 and TRBJ1-1; 7 bases align to TRBD1. CDR1 is SGHAT, CDR2 FQNNGV, per germline. There are 16 residues in the CDR3. Trimming removed 1 base from V and 0 bases from J; junction bases left unmatched: 5. CDR3 DNA: TGTGCCAGCAGCTTAGTCCCCGGGACAGTGAACACTGAAGCTTTCTTT. Translating it yields CASSLVPGTVNTEAFF.

A few counts support this clone. This sequence joins TRBV9 and TRBJ1-4; TRBD1 aligns across 9 bases. The junction had 8 bases not matched to a gene; V was cut back by 3 bases and J by 5 bases. CDR3 length: 16 residues. Germline V CDR1 and CDR2: SGDLS, YYNGEE. CDR3 coding DNA: TGTGCCAGCAGCGCAACCCAGACAGGGGGAAATGAAAAACTGTTTTTT. Encoded protein: CASSATQTGGNEKLFF.